Described below is a single TCR beta chain sequence and its context. These data belong to a study of technical replicates of blood from several donors. Germline values: CDR1 SGHRS, CDR2 YFSETQ. The CDR3 runs 19 residues. V was clipped by 4 bases and J by 0 bases; unmatched bases: 13. Repertoires were generated with immunoSEQ multiplex PCR, while TCRdb's copy carries only in-frame clones and drops some. The repertoire includes about 84,000 clones, approximately 97% of them detected once, and about 0.19% sits in the top ten. The sequencing input was T cells isolated from PBMCs. This chain links TRBV5-1 with TRBJ1-4, with 9 bases matching TRBD1. This receptor was obtained from a human donor in good health. The CDR3, as DNA: TGCGCCAGCAGCCCGGGACAGGGTGTGATGAGGGCAACTAATGAAAAACTGTTTTTT. Its translation: CASSPGQGVMRATNEKLFF.